What follows are 5 T cell receptor beta chains derived from one specimen sequenced in a study of follicular helper T cells after annual influenza vaccination (dated by TCRdb to 2016 to 2017). The library was produced with the immunoSEQ multiplex PCR assay. This is the immuneACCESS table as TCRdb keeps it, with only in-frame sequences that have V and J called. A part of the clones is gone; compared with another copy, unresolved V genes explain less than half, and the rest is unexplained. The sample has 3,500 to 5,500 clones on record, about 79% of them singletons. Of the sample, approximately 2.2% falls within the top ten clones. The sample's time point label, decoded: 2015-2016 season, pre-vaccination. Here the sequenced sample was CXCR5+ CD38- circulating T follicular helper cells from blood, taken on the day of influenza vaccination. The cell subset or site label corresponds to: circulating Tfh, non-naive CD4+CXCR5+PD-1+ (ICOS+CD38+ or ICOS-CD38-). The receptors were gathered from an adult who received the influenza vaccine.

This chain uses TRBV19 with TRBJ1-1; the D is unclear. CDR1 and CDR2 (germline): LNHDA, SQIVND (reference sequence). The CDR3 is 13 residues long. The germline V and J ends were trimmed by 2 bases and 8 bases, with 12 bases remaining between them. This chain's CDR3 is CASSINSLAEAFF. Here the CDR3 DNA reads TGTGCCAGTAGTATAAACTCGCTTGCCGAAGCTTTCTTT.

The rearrangement joins TRBV7-2 to TRBJ2-5; either TRBD1 or TRBD2 may supply D (5 bases each). Germline V gives CDR1 SGHTA, CDR2 FQGNSA. V lost 1 base, J lost 7 bases, and 13 bases lay in between. The CDR3 loop spans 14 amino acids. This CDR3 is CASSLEGTGRTQYF. The DNA for the CDR3 is TGTGCCAGCAGCTTAGAAGGGACGGGGAGGACCCAGTACTTC.

The chain uses TRBV21-1 and TRBJ2-5; the D segment call TRBD1 is taken from the table without a DNA check. TRBV21-1 counts as a pseudogene. The CDR3 runs 12 residues. This CDR3 is CASSWTEETQYF. CDR3 coding DNA: TGTGCCAGCAGCTGGACAGAAGAGACCCAGTACTTC.

The V and J genes are TRBV27 and TRBJ1-2; D is ambiguous. With 6 bases removed from V and 2 bases from J, the gap between germline ends came to 7 bases. From germline, CDR1 is MNHEY and CDR2 SMNVEV (reference sequence). CDR3 length: 12 residues. CDR3 in amino acids: CASRGPNYGYTF. The CDR3 DNA is TGTGCCAGCAGGGGTCCCAACTATGGCTACACCTTC.

The rearrangement links TRBV5-6 to TRBJ2-4; tentatively, D is TRBD1 (6 bases). The V end lost 4 bases, the J end lost 1 base, and 15 bases lay between the germline ends. Per the germline V gene, CDR1 is SGHDT and CDR2 is YYEEEE. The CDR3 length is 16 residues. CDR3 sequence reads: CASSTFTGKAKNIQYF. CDR3 nucleotides: TGTGCCAGCAGCACATTCACAGGGAAGGCCAAAAACATTCAGTACTTC. The full variable domain, rest sourced from reference TRBV5-6 and TRBJ2-4, is DAGVTQSPTHLIKTRGQQVTLRCSPKSGHDTVSWYQQALGQGPQFIFQYYEEEERQRGNFPDRFSGHQFPNYSSELNVNALLLGDSALYLCASSTFTGKAKNIQYFGAGTRLSVL.